The rows below give T cell receptor beta chains drawn from one sample of a study of T cells in localized non-small cell lung cancer. Using immunoSEQ multiplex PCR, the repertoire was profiled, and TCRdb retains in-frame clones only, with some absent. This repertoire shows 70,000 or so clones, approximately 84% found once; its top ten account for 1% to 1.5%. The material sequenced was peripheral blood, taken before any cancer treatment. The receptors shown here come from a female donor older than 55 with stage I lung adenocarcinoma. Both conserved end residues are part of each CDR3. The order of the fields is clone size, J gene, D gene, V gene, CDR3 protein, CDR3 DNA. A D gene is named only where the DNA matches it firmly. Only some rows state a clone size, as once, few, many or a class for expanded clones.

. | TRBJ2-7 | . | TRBV5-1 | CASSPIRRSDYEQYF | TGCGCCAGCAGCCCAATACGGCGGAGCGACTACGAGCAGTACTTC
. | TRBJ2-3 | . | TRBV9 | CASSPGSPDTQYF | TGTGCCAGCAGCCCCGGGAGTCCAGATACGCAGTATTTT
once | TRBJ1-1 | TRBD1 | TRBV5-8 | CASSHGGTGDTEAFF | TGTGCCAGCAGCCACGGCGGGACAGGGGACACTGAAGCTTTCTTT
. | TRBJ1-1 | . | TRBV7-7 | CASSLALNTEAFF | TGTGCCAGCAGCTTAGCGTTGAACACTGAAGCTTTCTTT
. | TRBJ1-3 | . | TRBV29-1 | CSVEKQGPSSGNTIYF | TGCAGCGTTGAGAAACAGGGCCCGAGCTCTGGAAACACCATATATTTT
. | TRBJ1-2 | . | TRBV28 | CASSFSTFKVTF | TGTGCCAGCAGTTTTTCGACCTTTAAGGTCACCTTC
. | TRBJ1-1 | TRBD1 | TRBV5-6 | CASSSDREAGTEAFF | TGTGCCAGCAGCTCCGACAGGGAAGCAGGCACTGAAGCTTTCTTT
. | TRBJ1-2 | . | TRBV18 | CASSPDRQTYGYTF | TGTGCCAGCTCACCAGATCGACAGACCTATGGCTACACCTTC
. | TRBJ2-2 | . | TRBV7-3 | CASSRTNTGELFF | TGTGCCAGCAGCCGGACAAATACCGGGGAGCTGTTTTTT
few | TRBJ1-3 | . | TRBV7-9 | CASRGQGESGNTIYF | TGTGCCAGCAGGGGGCAGGGAGAGTCTGGAAACACCATATATTTT
. | TRBJ2-6 | . | TRBV25-1 | CASGGTVAGANVLTF | TGTGCCAGCGGGGGGACAGTGGCCGGGGCCAACGTCCTGACTTTC
few | TRBJ1-5 | TRBD1 | TRBV19 | CATRDRGDQPQHF | TGTGCCACTCGGGACAGGGGGGATCAGCCCCAGCATTTT
. | TRBJ1-1 | . | TRBV7-2 | CASSVRATTFTEAFF | TGTGCCAGCAGCGTCCGAGCCACCACATTCACTGAAGCTTTCTTT
. | TRBJ1-2 | . | TRBV29-1 | CSVVLGYGYTF | TGCAGCGTTGTGCTAGGGTATGGCTACACCTTC
. | TRBJ2-1 | . | TRBV11-3 | CASSLGGGSYNEQFF | TGTGCCAGCTCACTTGGGGGTGGCTCCTACAATGAGCAGTTCTTC
once | TRBJ2-7 | . | TRBV21-1 | CASSKPTNAGRSGTEQYF | TGTGCCAGCAGCAAGCCCACTAACGCGGGCAGGAGCGGGACCGAGCAGTACTTC
. | TRBJ1-1 | . | TRBV19 | CASSTADRNTEAFF | TGTGCCAGTAGTACCGCGGACAGGAACACTGAAGCTTTCTTT
. | TRBJ2-7 | . | TRBV6-5 | CASRYLQESYEQYF | TGTGCCAGCAGATACCTACAGGAGTCCTACGAGCAGTACTTC
. | TRBJ1-5 | . | TRBV11-2 | CASSLVTGSDQPQHF | TGTGCCAGCAGCTTAGTCACAGGTTCGGATCAGCCCCAGCATTTT
once | TRBJ1-2 | . | TRBV5-1 | CASSLAGGIDGYTF | TGCGCCAGCAGCTTGGCCGGGGGGATCGATGGCTACACCTTC
once | TRBJ2-5 | . | TRBV7-3 | CASSLNKEETQYF | TGTGCCAGCAGCTTAAACAAGGAAGAGACCCAGTACTTC
. | TRBJ1-1 | . | TRBV5-1 | CASSLYQGSTEAFF | TGCGCCAGCAGCTTGTATCAGGGATCCACTGAAGCTTTCTTT
. | TRBJ2-4 | . | TRBV13 | CASSLAGTLAKNIQYF | TGTGCCAGCAGCTTAGCTGGGACCCTAGCCAAAAACATTCAGTACTTC
. | TRBJ2-7 | . | TRBV13 | CASSLGVDPIKGAYEQYF | TGTGCCAGCAGCTTAGGCGTTGATCCCATTAAGGGCGCCTACGAGCAGTACTTC
. | TRBJ2-7 | . | TRBV2 | CASIPGRRSSYEQYF | TGTGCCAGCATCCCGGGACGCCGGAGCTCCTACGAGCAGTACTTC
. | TRBJ1-6 | . | TRBV6-1 | CASNNRNSPLHF | TGTGCCAGCAATAATCGCAATTCACCCCTCCACTTT
few | TRBJ1-1 | . | TRBV5-6 | CASSPGVVRVNTEAFF | TGTGCCAGCAGCCCGGGGGTGGTCAGGGTGAACACTGAAGCTTTCTTT
once | TRBJ2-3 | TRBD1 | TRBV18 | CASSRDRGYTDTQYF | TGTGCCAGCTCACGGGACAGGGGCTACACAGATACGCAGTATTTT
. | TRBJ2-5 | . | TRBV6-5 | CASSYMAGTSETQYF | TGTGCCAGCAGTTACATGGCAGGGACGTCGGAGACCCAGTACTTC
few | TRBJ1-1 | . | TRBV7-3 | CASSLRPGGGEAFF | TGTGCCAGCAGCTTAAGGCCGGGGGGAGGTGAAGCTTTCTTT
. | TRBJ1-2 | . | TRBV10-3 | CAISGGSYGYTF | TGTGCCATCAGTGGAGGGAGCTATGGCTACACCTTC
. | TRBJ2-3 | . | TRBV4-2 | CASSQAWSYTDTQYF | TGTGCCAGCAGCCAAGCTTGGAGCTACACAGATACGCAGTATTTT
. | TRBJ2-7 | TRBD1 | TRBV7-2 | CASSPKPGQGQYF | TGTGCCAGCAGCCCAAAACCGGGACAGGGGCAGTACTTC
. | TRBJ1-1 | . | TRBV21-1 | CASTAVGFTEAFF | TGTGCCAGCACCGCAGTGGGGTTTACTGAAGCTTTCTTT
. | TRBJ2-7 | . | TRBV6-5 | CASSNDGAREQYF | TGTGCCAGCAGCAACGACGGAGCCCGCGAGCAGTACTTC
. | TRBJ2-7 | . | TRBV2 | CASSAASDGAEQYF | TGTGCCAGCAGTGCGGCTAGCGATGGGGCCGAGCAGTACTTC
. | TRBJ2-2 | TRBD2 | TRBV11-2 | CASSSLAGTGELFF | TGTGCCAGCAGCTCACTAGCGGGGACCGGGGAGCTGTTTTTT
. | TRBJ1-3 | . | TRBV5-1 | CASSLGLGDTIYF | TGCGCCAGCAGCTTGGGACTCGGGGACACCATATATTTT
. | TRBJ2-7 | TRBD1 | TRBV7-9 | CASSPGQGTYEQYF | TGTGCCAGCAGCCCCGGACAGGGAACCTACGAGCAGTACTTC
. | TRBJ2-1 | . | TRBV9 | CASSVEPAYEQFF | TGTGCCAGCAGCGTAGAGCCAGCCTATGAGCAGTTCTTC
. | TRBJ2-7 | . | TRBV18 | CASSPQGLGAEQYF | TGTGCCAGCTCACCCCAAGGTCTAGGGGCCGAGCAGTACTTC
. | TRBJ2-1 | . | TRBV9 | CASSVGAGAANEQFF | TGTGCCAGCAGCGTAGGGGCGGGGGCCGCCAATGAGCAGTTCTTC
. | TRBJ2-7 | . | TRBV28 | CASSLVGRRGEQYF | TGTGCCAGCAGTTTGGTCGGGAGAAGAGGTGAGCAGTACTTC
. | TRBJ2-1 | . | TRBV18 | CASYRDVYNEQFF | TGTGCCAGCTATCGGGACGTTTACAATGAGCAGTTCTTC
. | TRBJ1-3 | . | TRBV6-5 | CASAYSSGNTIYF | TGTGCCAGCGCATACAGCTCTGGAAACACCATATATTTT